This record covers a single T cell receptor (beta chain). Antigen: not known. This specimen belongs to a study of T-cell reconstitution after alpha-beta-depleted transplantation in children. The V and J ends lost 6 bases and 4 bases, in that order; junction bases with no gene match: 9. In germline, CDR1 is DFQATT, CDR2 SNEGSKA (reference sequence). The CDR3 runs to 15 residues. Unique molecular identifiers were incorporated during preparation of the TCRbeta library. TCRdb fed the PCR reads into MiXCR, producing one record per CDR3 protein. The sample includes hundreds of thousands of distinct CDR3 sequences, about 15% seen only once; the top ten take around 45%. Whole-study results and caveats: T-cell numbers and diversity one year post-transplant derived largely from freshly generated T cells.

This receptor was identified in a male patient aged 2-9 years who had a stem cell transplant for acute lymphoblastic leukemia, so the T cells may come from the graft donor. The sample here was PBMCs, mostly from graft donor cells, taken 360 days after TCRalphabeta/CD19-depleted stem cell transplant. V and J are TRBV20-1 and TRBJ2-7; 13 bases fit TRBD2. The CDR3 protein is CSAHPGLAGLYEQYF. The CDR3 nucleotides read TGCAGTGCCCACCCGGGACTAGCGGGATTATACGAGCAGTACTTC.